The T cell receptor (beta chain) under discussion was sequenced for a study of CD4+ T cells in melanoma. Worth noting for this clone: The antigen is unknown.

Regarding the study as a whole: Diverse differentiation states were reported for melanoma neoantigen-specific CD4+ T cells.

Trimming removed 3 bases from V and 5 bases from J, with 16 bases in between. Germline CDR1 is SGHAT and CDR2 is FQNNGV. The CDR3 has 15 residues. Data came from immunoSEQ multiplex PCR; TCRdb stores just in-frame clones and leaves some out. The data contain about 10,000 clones, over 60% of them singletons. This sequence joins TRBV11-2 and TRBJ2-5; TRBD1 or TRBD2 may be the D gene (6 bases each). The sequenced material came from cells from a culture (not recorded whether cultured in vitro). This receptor was identified in a human donor with melanoma. The CDR3, as DNA: TGTGCCAGCAGCTTCCAATGGGGGGCCGGGGAGACCCAGTACTTC. This encodes CASSFQWGAGETQYF.